These T cell receptor beta chains were read from a single sample in a study of blood T cell repertoires in COVID-19. TCRdb's copy holds only in-frame clones and misses some; the assay was immunoSEQ multiplex PCR. The sample carries 85,000 or so clones, approximately 81% recorded once. The sequencing sample was made of peripheral blood. The receptors stem from a man aged 80 or over with acute or convalescent COVID-19. Both conserved end residues are part of each CDR3. The D gene is left open where the match is weak. Size is stated for part of the rows, as once, few or many counts, or as a class when the clone is expanded.

clone size,V gene,J gene,D gene,CDR3 protein,CDR3 DNA
.,TRBV7-9,TRBJ2-5,TRBD2,CASSNAGEETQYF,TGTGCCAGCAGCAACGCGGGAGAAGAGACCCAGTACTTC
.,TRBV5-1,TRBJ2-2,TRBD2,CASRRAGGSGELFF,TGCGCCAGCAGAAGGGCGGGAGGATCGGGGGAGCTGTTTTTT
.,TRBV7-2,TRBJ2-5,TRBD1,CASSLNRGETQYF,TGTGCCAGCAGCTTAAACAGGGGGGAGACCCAGTACTTC
few,TRBV27,TRBJ1-5,.,CASSFVSNQPQHF,TGTGCCAGCAGTTTTGTAAGCAATCAGCCCCAGCATTTT
.,TRBV19,TRBJ2-1,TRBD2,CASSQGGTSGSNEQFF,TGTGCCAGTAGCCAAGGGGGGACTAGCGGGAGCAATGAGCAGTTCTTC
.,TRBV19,TRBJ2-4,.,CASTGVAKNIQYF,TGTGCCAGTACAGGGGTAGCCAAAAACATTCAGTACTTC
.,TRBV7-2,TRBJ2-1,TRBD2,CASSLVAGPYNEQFF,TGTGCCAGCAGCTTGGTAGCGGGGCCTTACAATGAGCAGTTCTTC
.,TRBV3-1/TRBV3-2,TRBJ2-1,TRBD2,CASSPAGGPNEQFF,TGTGCCAGCAGCCCAGCGGGAGGGCCGAATGAGCAGTTCTTC
.,TRBV5-4,TRBJ2-3,.,CASTFSYTDTQYF,TGTGCCAGCACCTTTTCCTACACAGATACGCAGTATTTT
.,TRBV29-1,TRBJ2-7,TRBD2,CSVQGLAERSSYEQYF,TGCAGCGTCCAAGGACTAGCGGAAAGGAGCTCCTACGAGCAGTACTTC
.,TRBV28,TRBJ2-3,TRBD1,CASSVTGASTDTQYF,TGTGCCAGCAGTGTGACAGGGGCGAGCACAGATACGCAGTATTTT
.,TRBV6-1,TRBJ2-7,TRBD2,CASSSGTSGIEQYF,TGTGCCAGCAGCTCCGGGACTAGCGGGATCGAGCAGTACTTC
.,TRBV24-1,TRBJ2-7,TRBD1,CATSDPSQGYEQYF,TGTGCCACCAGTGATCCCTCACAGGGGTACGAGCAGTACTTC
few,TRBV28,TRBJ2-1,.,CASSRDTERNEQFF,TGTGCCAGCAGTAGGGACACGGAAAGGAATGAGCAGTTCTTC
.,TRBV28,TRBJ1-4,TRBD1,CASSTPGQGTTNEKLFF,TGTGCCAGCAGTACCCCGGGACAGGGGACAACTAATGAAAAACTGTTTTTT
.,TRBV9,TRBJ1-6,TRBD1,CASSGPGQSSPLHF,TGTGCCAGCAGCGGACCGGGACAGTCTTCACCCCTCCACTTT
few,TRBV28,TRBJ2-5,TRBD1,CASRGARGRLETQYF,TGTGCCAGCAGAGGAGCCAGGGGGCGTTTAGAGACCCAGTACTTC
.,TRBV2,TRBJ2-1,TRBD2,CASAGGGYNEQFF,TGTGCCAGCGCGGGGGGCGGGTACAATGAGCAGTTCTTC
.,TRBV18,TRBJ2-5,TRBD1,CASSPGQGVQETQYF,TGTGCCAGCTCACCGGGACAGGGCGTCCAAGAGACCCAGTACTTC
.,TRBV7-9,TRBJ1-2,.,CASRGRVDYGYTF,TGTGCCAGCAGGGGGCGCGTGGACTATGGCTACACCTTC
.,TRBV7-2,TRBJ2-7,TRBD1,CASSLVPGGRYEQYF,TGTGCCAGCAGCTTAGTTCCAGGGGGCAGGTACGAGCAGTACTTC
once,TRBV9,TRBJ2-2,.,CASSTVGGGFPGELFF,TGTGCCAGCAGCACAGTGGGCGGAGGGTTCCCCGGGGAGCTGTTTTTT
.,TRBV2,TRBJ2-3,TRBD1,CASSGQGTDTQYF,TGTGCCAGCAGTGGACAGGGGACAGATACGCAGTATTTT
.,TRBV7-2,TRBJ1-2,.,CASSLGQLYGYTF,TGTGCCAGCAGCCTAGGACAGCTCTATGGCTACACCTTC
.,TRBV28,TRBJ1-1,.,CASSLLNTEAFF,TGTGCCAGCAGCCTATTGAACACTGAAGCTTTCTTT
.,TRBV3-1/TRBV3-2,TRBJ2-7,.,CASSQEFSSEQYF,TGTGCCAGCAGCCAAGAATTCTCGTCCGAGCAGTACTTC
.,TRBV28,TRBJ2-1,.,CASSLLGAYNEQFF,TGTGCCAGCAGTTTACTTGGAGCCTACAATGAGCAGTTCTTC
.,TRBV6-2/TRBV6-3,TRBJ2-7,.,CASSYGVTSLTYEQYF,TGTGCCAGCAGTTACGGAGTAACGAGCCTAACCTACGAGCAGTACTTC
.,TRBV5-1,TRBJ1-1,.,CASSLDVGVTEAFF,TGCGCCAGCAGCTTGGATGTAGGGGTCACTGAAGCTTTCTTT
.,TRBV29-1,TRBJ1-3,.,CSVARRDTIYF,TGCAGCGTTGCGAGGAGAGACACCATATATTTT
once,TRBV18,TRBJ1-3,TRBD1,CASSHERQGTGNTIYF,TGTGCCAGCTCACATGAAAGACAGGGCACTGGAAACACCATATATTTT
.,TRBV18,TRBJ1-1,TRBD1,CASSPPTGFGDTEAFF,TGTGCCAGCTCACCACCGACAGGGTTTGGGGACACTGAAGCTTTCTTT
.,TRBV28,TRBJ2-7,TRBD1,CASRISYRGLGSYEQYF,TGTGCCAGCAGAATCTCTTACAGGGGGCTTGGTTCCTACGAGCAGTACTTC
.,TRBV6-2/TRBV6-3,TRBJ2-1,TRBD2,CASSRTSGSPYTQFF,TGTGCCAGCAGTCGGACTAGCGGGTCCCCGTACACGCAGTTCTTC
.,TRBV6-5,TRBJ2-7,.,CASSYSGQRYEQYF,TGTGCCAGCAGTTACTCAGGCCAGCGATACGAGCAGTACTTC
.,TRBV7-2,TRBJ2-7,.,CASSQTGLGREQYF,TGTGCCAGCAGCCAGACAGGCTTAGGTAGGGAGCAGTACTTC
.,TRBV6-5,TRBJ1-1,.,CASSKTGNTEAFF,TGTGCCAGCAGTAAGACAGGGAACACTGAAGCTTTCTTT
.,TRBV18,TRBJ2-1,TRBD2,CASSPQTGTSGRASGEQFF,TGTGCCAGCTCACCACAGACCGGGACTAGCGGGAGGGCCTCGGGTGAGCAGTTCTTC
.,TRBV19,TRBJ1-6,.,CASSIGTLNNSPLHF,TGTGCCAGTAGTATCGGGACACTAAATAATTCACCCCTCCACTTT
.,TRBV6-2/TRBV6-3,TRBJ2-3,TRBD2,CASSYSASGSTDTQYF,TGTGCCAGCAGTTACTCGGCTAGCGGGAGTACAGATACGCAGTATTTT
.,TRBV25-1,TRBJ1-5,.,CASSEAGSVNQPQHF,TGTGCCAGCAGTGAGGCTGGGAGCGTGAATCAGCCCCAGCATTTT
.,TRBV24-1,TRBJ1-5,.,CATSDPTVSEPQHF,TGTGCCACCAGTGATCCGACAGTCTCGGAGCCCCAGCATTTT
.,TRBV6-5,TRBJ2-3,.,CASSLGAVGTDTQYF,TGTGCCAGCAGCCTAGGCGCGGTAGGCACAGATACGCAGTATTTT
.,TRBV28,TRBJ2-2,TRBD2,CASSLQTSGAGELFF,TGTGCCAGCAGTTTACAAACTAGCGGGGCCGGGGAGCTGTTTTTT
.,TRBV5-4,TRBJ1-2,.,CASSRASQEANYGYTF,TGTGCCAGCAGCCGGGCCTCACAGGAAGCTAACTATGGCTACACCTTC
.,TRBV2,TRBJ2-5,.,CATSGEGGTQYF,TGTGCCACTTCAGGGGAAGGTGGGACCCAGTACTTC
.,TRBV3-1/TRBV3-2,TRBJ2-5,TRBD1,CASSHNGQGETQYF,TGTGCCAGCAGCCACAACGGACAGGGGGAGACCCAGTACTTC
.,TRBV10-3,TRBJ2-1,TRBD2,CAIRLAGGGNNEQFF,TGTGCCATCAGACTAGCGGGAGGGGGAAACAATGAGCAGTTCTTC
.,TRBV7-2,TRBJ1-5,TRBD1,CASSSGTGTTQPQHF,TGTGCCAGCAGCTCCGGGACAGGGACCACTCAGCCCCAGCATTTT